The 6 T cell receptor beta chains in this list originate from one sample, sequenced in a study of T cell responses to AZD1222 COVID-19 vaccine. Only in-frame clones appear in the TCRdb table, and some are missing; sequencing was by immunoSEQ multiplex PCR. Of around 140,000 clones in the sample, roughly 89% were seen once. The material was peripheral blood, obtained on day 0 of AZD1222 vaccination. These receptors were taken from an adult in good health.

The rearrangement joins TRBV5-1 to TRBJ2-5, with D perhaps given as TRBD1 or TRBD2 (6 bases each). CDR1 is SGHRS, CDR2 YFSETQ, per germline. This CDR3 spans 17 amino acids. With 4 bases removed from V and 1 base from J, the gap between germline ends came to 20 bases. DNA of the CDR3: TGCGCCAGCAGCCCGATTCCTAGGCGGGACATCCAAGAGACCCAGTACTTC. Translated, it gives CASSPIPRRDIQETQYF.

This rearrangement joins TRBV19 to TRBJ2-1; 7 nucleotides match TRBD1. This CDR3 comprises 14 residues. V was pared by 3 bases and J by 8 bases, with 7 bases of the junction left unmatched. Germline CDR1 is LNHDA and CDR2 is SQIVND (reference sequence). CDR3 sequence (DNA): TGTGCCAGTAGTATTACCGACAGGGTGGATGAGCAGTTCTTC. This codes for CASSITDRVDEQFF.

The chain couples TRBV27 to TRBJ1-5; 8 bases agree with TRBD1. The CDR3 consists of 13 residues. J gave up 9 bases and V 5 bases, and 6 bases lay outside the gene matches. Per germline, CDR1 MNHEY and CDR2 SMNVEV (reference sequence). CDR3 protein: CASSPGTGGPQHF. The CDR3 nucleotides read TGTGCCAGCAGTCCCGGGACAGGCGGGCCCCAGCATTTT.

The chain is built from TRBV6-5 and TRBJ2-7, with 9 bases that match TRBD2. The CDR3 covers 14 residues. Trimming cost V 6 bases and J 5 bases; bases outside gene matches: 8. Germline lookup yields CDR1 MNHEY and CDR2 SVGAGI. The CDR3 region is CASSLLAGLDEQYF. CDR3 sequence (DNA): TGTGCCAGCAGCCTGCTAGCGGGGCTCGACGAGCAGTACTTC.

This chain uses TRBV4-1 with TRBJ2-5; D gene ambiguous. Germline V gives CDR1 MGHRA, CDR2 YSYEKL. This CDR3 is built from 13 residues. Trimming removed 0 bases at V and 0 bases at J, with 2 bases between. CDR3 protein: CASSQDYQETQYF. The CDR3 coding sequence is TGCGCCAGCAGCCAAGACTACCAAGAGACCCAGTACTTC.

The CDR3: CASSLGQGMNTEAFF. The DNA of the CDR3 is TGTGCCAGCAGTTTGGGACAGGGCATGAACACTGAAGCTTTCTTT. This chain uses TRBV27 with TRBJ1-1; 9 positions match TRBD1. Trimming at V came to 3 bases and at J to 0 bases, leaving 2 bases not matched to a gene. Germline V gene data show CDR1 as MNHEY and CDR2 as SMNVEV (reference sequence). This CDR3 spans 15 amino acids.